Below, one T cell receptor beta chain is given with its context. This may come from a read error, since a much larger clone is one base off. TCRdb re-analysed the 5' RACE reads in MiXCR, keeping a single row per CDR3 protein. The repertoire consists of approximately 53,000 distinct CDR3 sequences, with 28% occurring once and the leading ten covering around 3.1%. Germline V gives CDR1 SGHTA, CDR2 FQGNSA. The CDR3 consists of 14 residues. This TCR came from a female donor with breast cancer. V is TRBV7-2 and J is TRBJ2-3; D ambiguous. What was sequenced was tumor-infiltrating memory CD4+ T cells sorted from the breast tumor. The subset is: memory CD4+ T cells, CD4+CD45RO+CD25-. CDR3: CACSLSASTDTQYF. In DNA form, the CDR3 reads TGTGCCTGCAGCTTATCCGCTAGCACAGATACGCAGTATTTT.